The 8 T cell receptor beta chains reported below all come from one sample, sequenced in a study of blood T cell repertoires in COVID-19. Method: immunoSEQ multiplex PCR; TCRdb's copy keeps in-frame clones and lacks some. The repertoire includes 93,000 or so clones, approximately 80% of them detected once, and around 11% sits in the top ten. The sample taken for sequencing was peripheral blood. All receptors derive from a human donor in a cohort sampled during active COVID-19.

This sequence joins TRBV11-2 and TRBJ1-5, with 8 positions matching TRBD1. Germline loops: CDR1 SGHAT, CDR2 FQNNGV. The junction had 6 bases not matched to a gene; V was cut back by 5 bases and J by 3 bases. This CDR3 spans 15 amino acids. Written as DNA, the CDR3 is TGTGCCAGCAGCATAGGACAGGGCCACAATCAGCCCCAGCATTTT. Its protein is CASSIGQGHNQPQHF. Full variable domain (missing parts from reference TRBV11-2 and TRBJ1-5): EAGVAQSPRYKIIEKRQSVAFWCNPISGHATLYWYQQILGQGPKLLIQFQNNGVVDDSQLPKDRFSAERLKGVDSTLKIQPAKLEDSAVYLCASSIGQGHNQPQHFGDGTRLSIL.

The chain is built from TRBV5-1 and TRBJ2-6, with TRBD1 matching 10 bases. CDR3 size: 19 residues. The junction had 9 bases not matched to a gene; V was cut back by 2 bases and J by 1 base. CDR1 and CDR2 (germline): SGHRS, YFSETQ. The CDR3, as DNA: TGCGCCAGCAGCTTTCAATCGACAGGGGGCGTTTCTGGGGCCAACGTCCTGACTTTC. Translation: CASSFQSTGGVSGANVLTF.

This clone came up once. The chain uses TRBV13 and TRBJ1-1, with D unclear. The CDR3 covers 13 residues. V dropped 2 bases and J dropped 4 bases, with 8 bases sitting between them. Germline CDR1 and CDR2: PRHDT and FYEKMQ (reference sequence). Written as DNA, the CDR3 is TGTGCCAGCAGCTTATTGCACGGCACTGAAGCTTTCTTT. This codes for CASSLLHGTEAFF. Filled out from reference TRBV13 and TRBJ1-1, the complete variable domain reads AAGVIQSPRHLIKEKRETATLKCYPIPRHDTVYWYQQGPGQDPQFLISFYEKMQSDKGSIPDRFSAQQFSDYHSELNMSSLELGDSALYFCASSLLHGTEAFFGQGTRLTVV.

This clone was seen a handful of times. V and J are TRBV7-2 and TRBJ2-5, with a tentative D call TRBD2 (5 bases). Trimming left V 5 bases short and J 6 bases short, with 13 bases between. The CDR3 contains 13 residues. Per the germline V gene, CDR1 is SGHTA and CDR2 is FQGNSA. The CDR3 DNA sequence: TGTGCCAGCAGCACCCAACTAGAAAAGACCCAGTACTTC. It translates to CASSTQLEKTQYF.

This clone appeared a few times. The CDR3 DNA follows: TGTGCCAGCAGCCCCATGGCGAACACTGAAGCTTTCTTT. Translating it yields CASSPMANTEAFF. The rearrangement links TRBV7-9 to TRBJ1-1, with D unresolved. V was cut by 5 bases and J by 1 base, with 8 bases left in between. Germline V gene data show CDR1 as SEHNR and CDR2 as FQNEAQ (reference sequence). The CDR3 has 13 residues. The variable domain in full, completed from reference TRBV7-9 and TRBJ1-1, reads DTGVSQNPRHKITKRGQNVTFRCDPISEHNRLYWYRQTLGQGPEFLTYFQNEAQLEKSRLLSDRFSAERPKGSFSTLEIQRTEQGDSAMYLCASSPMANTEAFFGQGTRLTVV.

The rearrangement joins TRBV11-2 to TRBJ2-7; D is uncertain. The CDR3 totals 12 residues. V was cut by 5 bases and J by 7 bases, with 12 bases left in between. CDR1 SGHAT and CDR2 FQNNGV come from the germline V gene. The CDR3 loop reads CASSPIALEQYF. The CDR3 bases are TGTGCCAGCAGCCCCATTGCCCTAGAGCAGTACTTC.

This clone was found a few times. The rearrangement joins TRBV5-1 to TRBJ1-3, with D tentatively TRBD1 (5 bases). V lost 0 bases and J lost 2, with 6 bases in between. CDR3 length: 14 amino acids. The germline CDR1 and CDR2 sequences are SGHRS and YFSETQ. The CDR3 region is CASSLAGTGNTIYF. CDR3 nucleotides: TGCGCCAGCAGCTTGGCAGGGACTGGAAACACCATATATTTT.

The chain is built from TRBV6-5 and TRBJ2-1; weak D call: TRBD2 (5 bases). Trimming removed 10 bases at V and 7 bases at J, with 14 bases between. CDR1 MNHEY and CDR2 SVGAGI come from the germline V gene. This CDR3 comprises 12 residues. The DNA of the CDR3 is TGTGCCACCTCGTTGACGGGAAATGAGCAGTTCTTC. Its translation: CATSLTGNEQFF.